A single sample is the source of the 23 T cell receptor beta chains below, sequenced in a study of T-cell memory formation after mild COVID-19. Using its own MiXCR run on the 5' RACE reads, TCRdb lists one record per CDR3 protein. The table has some 150,000 distinct CDR3 sequences, roughly 24% seen once; the top ten hold 24%. Material: PBMCs or a T cell subset sorted from them (not recorded which). These receptors came from an adult woman who had mild COVID-19 (a few samples of this study predate the infection). Cell type and time point are not known.

V usage is TRBV19 and J usage is TRBJ2-5; a weak D match, TRBD1 (6 bases). The CDR3 has 14 residues. V lost 10 bases and J lost 5, with 20 bases in between. Per germline, CDR1 LNHDA and CDR2 SQIVND (reference sequence). The DNA for the CDR3 is TGTGCCACCTGGGACACCGCCCTGGGGGAGACCCAGTACTTC. It specifies CATWDTALGETQYF.

This clonotype was observed a few times. The V gene is TRBV11-2, the J gene TRBJ2-3; either TRBD1 or TRBD2 may supply D (5 bases each). CDR1 is SGHAT, CDR2 FQNNGV, per germline. V was clipped by 0 bases and J by 1 base, with 14 bases between them. CDR3 length equals 17 residues. Here the CDR3 reads CASSLDARPGRTDTQYF. The CDR3 DNA reads as TGTGCCAGCAGCTTAGATGCCCGCCCGGGACGCACAGATACGCAGTATTTT.

The V and J genes are TRBV29-1 and TRBJ2-7, with D possibly TRBD1 on 5 matching bases. CDR1 SQVTM and CDR2 ANQGSEA come from the germline V gene. Trimming stripped 2 bases from V and 6 bases from J, with 23 bases between. This CDR3 has 16 residues. The CDR3 DNA reads TGCAGCGTTGAATTAGGGGTGGAGATGGGTAAGGGCGAGCAGTACTTC. The encoded protein is CSVELGVEMGKGEQYF.

The chain links TRBV5-1 to TRBJ2-7, with TRBD1 matching over 9 bases. Germline V CDR1 and CDR2: SGHRS, YFSETQ. The CDR3 spans 14 residues. The ends lost 2 bases at V and 3 bases at J; junction bases unmatched: 3. CDR3 sequence (DNA): TGCGCCAGCAGCTTCCGACAGGGGGTCTACGAGCAGTACTTC. It codes for CASSFRQGVYEQYF.

V is TRBV7-2 and J is TRBJ2-1, with 11 bases fitting TRBD2. V was pared by 4 bases and J by 8 bases, with 7 bases of the junction left unmatched. Germline assignment: CDR1 SGHTA and CDR2 FQGNSA. The CDR3 runs to 15 residues. DNA of the CDR3: TGTGCCAGCAGCTCCATAGCGGGAGGGTGGGATGAGCAGTTCTTC. Protein sequence: CASSSIAGGWDEQFF.

This clonotype has a handful of counts. This rearrangement joins TRBV9 to TRBJ2-3; D may be TRBD1 (6 bases). Trimming cost V 2 bases and J 3 bases, with 10 bases left between them. The CDR3 runs 14 residues. The V gene's germline CDR1 is SGDLS and CDR2 YYNGEE. DNA of the CDR3: TGTGCCAGCAGCGTCAACAGGGCTACAGATACGCAGTATTTT. This encodes CASSVNRATDTQYF.

The V call is TRBV4-1, the J call TRBJ1-2; no definite D call. The CDR3 has 14 residues. The V end lost 1 base, the J end lost 0 bases, and 6 bases lay between the germline ends. Germline lookup yields CDR1 MGHRA and CDR2 YSYEKL. The CDR3 DNA is TGCGCCAGCAGCCAAGCGAGTCCTAACTATGGCTACACCTTC. Its translation: CASSQASPNYGYTF.

This clonotype has more than one count but fewer than ten. The chain recombines TRBV7-9 with TRBJ1-5; TRBD1 aligns across 11 bases. Germline-derived CDR1 and CDR2 are SEHNR and FQNEAQ (reference sequence). V shed 4 bases, J shed 6 bases, and the junction held 8 bases outside the gene matches. The CDR3 covers 16 residues. The CDR3 region is CASSSDVGTGGQPQHF. The CDR3 nucleotides read TGTGCCAGCAGCTCCGACGTCGGGACAGGGGGTCAGCCCCAGCATTTT.

This clonotype was counted between two and nine times. This chain uses TRBV9 with TRBJ1-3; 7 bases fit TRBD1. In germline, CDR1 is SGDLS, CDR2 YYNGEE. This CDR3 comprises 14 residues. The V and J ends lost 6 bases and 1 base, in that order; junction bases with no gene match: 4. Here the CDR3 reads CASTSTGSGNTIYF. In DNA, the CDR3 is TGTGCCAGCACCTCGACAGGGTCTGGAAACACCATATATTTT.

The chain carries TRBV20-1 and TRBJ2-1; 10 bases are shared with TRBD2. V dropped 3 bases and J dropped 8; count of bases not matched to a gene: 10. The CDR3 has 15 amino acids. Germline V gene lookup returns CDR1 DFQATT and CDR2 SNEGSKA (reference sequence). The CDR3 loop reads CSASLLAGISDEQFF. CDR3 in DNA: TGCAGTGCTAGCCTACTAGCGGGAATCAGCGATGAGCAGTTCTTC.

The chain couples TRBV7-8 to TRBJ2-7; TRBD1 matches 8 bases. The CDR3 contains 14 residues. Per germline, CDR1 SGHVS and CDR2 FQNEAQ. Germline trimming cut 2 bases from V and 3 bases from J; bases unmatched to any gene: 3. Here the CDR3 DNA reads TGTGCCAGCAGCTTACGGACAGGGCTCTACGAGCAGTACTTC. Protein: CASSLRTGLYEQYF.

This clonotype was seen a handful of times. The V call is TRBV30, the J call TRBJ2-1; D is undetermined. V lost 7 bases to trimming and J lost 9 bases, with 22 bases between them. CDR1 and CDR2 from the germline V gene are GTSNPN and SVGIG (reference sequence). The CDR3 consists of 14 residues. The CDR3 DNA follows: TGTGCCTCCAAGACCGTGGTGCGTAGTGGTGAGCAGTTCTTC. It codes for CASKTVVRSGEQFF. The full variable domain, in which reference TRBV30 and TRBJ2-1 provide the parts outside the CDR3, is SQTIHQWPATLVQPVGSPLSLECTVEGTSNPNLYWYRQAAGRGLQLLFYSVGIGQISSEVPQNLSASRPQDRQFILSSKKLLLSDSGFYLCASKTVVRSGEQFFGPGTRLTVL.

The chain has TRBV4-1 and TRBJ2-5; unclear D gene. The V gene's germline CDR1 is MGHRA and CDR2 YSYEKL. The V end was cut by 4 bases, the J end by 5 bases, with 20 bases between. This CDR3 spans 16 amino acids. CDR3 loop: CASSPEPASGSETQYF. The DNA for the CDR3 is TGCGCCAGCAGCCCCGAACCAGCGTCGGGTAGCGAGACCCAGTACTTC.

This clonotype was picked up a small number of times. The chain employs TRBV5-1 and TRBJ1-2; TRBD1 is a possible D gene (5 bases). V was clipped by 0 bases and J by 4 bases, with 7 bases between them. The germline gives CDR1 SGHRS, CDR2 YFSETQ. CDR3 length equals 13 residues. CDR3 DNA: TGCGCCAGCAGCTTGGGACAGATCTATGGCTACACCTTC. Translation: CASSLGQIYGYTF.

The chain has TRBV15 and TRBJ1-2; D call uncertain. Germline CDR1 LNHNV, CDR2 YYDKDF (reference sequence). The V end was cut by 1 base, the J end by 6 bases, with 6 bases between. The CDR3 consists of 12 residues. The DNA for the CDR3 is TGTGCCACCAGCAGAGTAGGGAATGGCTACACCTTC. It codes for CATSRVGNGYTF.

This clonotype occurred a few times. The CDR3 coding sequence is TGTGCCAGCAGCCAGGGTGTGGCGCACTACACAGATACGCAGTATTTT. Amino acids: CASSQGVAHYTDTQYF. The chain joins TRBV7-2 to TRBJ2-3, with D maybe TRBD1 (5 bases). Trimming took off 5 bases at V and 2 bases at J, with 17 bases between the two ends. Germline V gives CDR1 SGHTA, CDR2 FQGNSA. The CDR3 contains 16 residues.

This clonotype was detected only a few times. V gene TRBV7-2 combines with J gene TRBJ2-1; 7 positions agree with TRBD1. This CDR3 region has 15 residues. Germline loops: CDR1 SGHTA, CDR2 FQGNSA. V lost 1 base and J lost 6; bases outside the gene matches: 6. The chain's CDR3 is CASSLGPGGRNEQFF. The CDR3 DNA reads as TGTGCCAGCAGCTTAGGTCCAGGGGGTCGCAATGAGCAGTTCTTC.

The chain joins TRBV30 to TRBJ1-1; D uncertain. The CDR3 extends over 10 amino acids. In germline, CDR1 is GTSNPN, CDR2 SVGIG (reference sequence). The CDR3 loop reads CAFGNTEAFF. Written as DNA, the CDR3 is TGTGCGTTCGGGAACACTGAAGCTTTCTTT.

The rearrangement uses TRBV9 and TRBJ1-1; TRBD1 agrees at 8 bases. This CDR3 has 16 amino acids. Germline CDR1 and CDR2: SGDLS and YYNGEE. With 4 bases clipped from V and 2 bases from J, the junction kept 10 bases outside the gene matches. CDR3 protein: CASSPTGSGGNTEAFF. CDR3 coding DNA: TGTGCCAGCAGCCCCACCGGGTCAGGGGGCAACACTGAAGCTTTCTTT. Variable domain in full (rest from reference TRBV9 and TRBJ1-1): DSGVTQTPKHLITATGQRVTLRCSPRSGDLSVYWYQQSLDQGLQFLIQYYNGEERAKGNILERFSAQQFPDLHSELNLSSLELGDSALYFCASSPTGSGGNTEAFFGQGTRLTVV.

The chain is built from TRBV7-6 and TRBJ1-1; 7 nucleotides align to TRBD1. The germline V gene encodes CDR1 SGHVS and CDR2 FNYEAQ. The J segment lost 14 bases and the V segment lost 1 base, leaving 7 bases of the junction unmatched. The CDR3 has 12 residues. CDR3 DNA sequence: TGTGCCAGCAGCTTAGTCAGGGGGACTCTCTTCTTT. Translating it yields CASSLVRGTLFF.

This clonotype has more than one count but fewer than ten. The chain combines TRBV7-9 with TRBJ2-3; D uncertain. V was trimmed by 5 bases and J by 2 bases, leaving 14 bases between them. The CDR3 sequence is 15 residues long. Germline lookup yields CDR1 SEHNR and CDR2 FQNEAQ (reference sequence). The CDR3 DNA reads TGTGCCAGCAGCCCGTTTCCCCGGTACACAGATACGCAGTATTTT. It encodes CASSPFPRYTDTQYF. Drawing the rest from reference TRBV7-9 and TRBJ2-3, the complete variable domain is DTGVSQNPRHKITKRGQNVTFRCDPISEHNRLYWYRQTLGQGPEFLTYFQNEAQLEKSRLLSDRFSAERPKGSFSTLEIQRTEQGDSAMYLCASSPFPRYTDTQYFGPGTRLTVL.

V and J are TRBV18 and TRBJ1-2; D gene unclear. This CDR3 is built from 14 residues. Per the germline V gene, CDR1 is KGHSH and CDR2 is LQKENI. V lost 0 bases and J lost 4, with 9 bases in between. The CDR3 region is CASSPPLSTYGYTF. The CDR3 DNA is TGTGCCAGCTCACCACCGCTAAGTACCTATGGCTACACCTTC.

As DNA, the CDR3 is TGTGCCAGCAGCTTGGGGTGGGATGAGCAGTTCTTC. It specifies CASSLGWDEQFF. The chain recombines TRBV5-5 with TRBJ2-1; D is ambiguous. The CDR3 is 12 residues long. With 0 bases removed from V and 8 bases from J, the gap between germline ends came to 6 bases. Germline CDR1 reads SGHKS; CDR2 reads YYEKEE (reference sequence).